The 2 T cell receptor beta chains in this list originate from one sample, sequenced in a study of neurological immune-mediated disorders. MiXCR, applied by TCRdb to the 5' RACE reads, yields one record per CDR3 protein. The data show fewer than 65,000 distinct CDR3 sequences, with 4% to 5.5% seen just once and around 3% held by the top ten. Sequenced input: PBMCs. The receptors were sampled from a man aged 50-60 years with multiple sclerosis.

There are many counts of this clonotype. The CDR3 DNA is TGCAGTCCCGGCCCCCCTCTCGGCGAGCAGTACTTC. Protein sequence: CSPGPPLGEQYF. This chain links TRBV20-1 with TRBJ2-7; D is unclear. V shed 8 bases and J shed 6 bases, with 17 bases lying between them. Germline CDR1 DFQATT, CDR2 SNEGSKA (reference sequence). The CDR3 extends over 12 amino acids.

This clonotype showed up many times. The rearrangement uses TRBV6-6 and TRBJ2-7; D is possibly TRBD2 (6 bases). Trimming cost V 4 bases and J 3 bases, with 19 bases left between them. Germline V CDR1 and CDR2: MNHNY, SVGAGI (reference sequence). The CDR3 runs to 16 residues. The CDR3 DNA reads as TGTGCCAGCAGTTCACTACCGGGACTCCCGCACTACGAGCAGTACTTC. This sequence encodes CASSSLPGLPHYEQYF.